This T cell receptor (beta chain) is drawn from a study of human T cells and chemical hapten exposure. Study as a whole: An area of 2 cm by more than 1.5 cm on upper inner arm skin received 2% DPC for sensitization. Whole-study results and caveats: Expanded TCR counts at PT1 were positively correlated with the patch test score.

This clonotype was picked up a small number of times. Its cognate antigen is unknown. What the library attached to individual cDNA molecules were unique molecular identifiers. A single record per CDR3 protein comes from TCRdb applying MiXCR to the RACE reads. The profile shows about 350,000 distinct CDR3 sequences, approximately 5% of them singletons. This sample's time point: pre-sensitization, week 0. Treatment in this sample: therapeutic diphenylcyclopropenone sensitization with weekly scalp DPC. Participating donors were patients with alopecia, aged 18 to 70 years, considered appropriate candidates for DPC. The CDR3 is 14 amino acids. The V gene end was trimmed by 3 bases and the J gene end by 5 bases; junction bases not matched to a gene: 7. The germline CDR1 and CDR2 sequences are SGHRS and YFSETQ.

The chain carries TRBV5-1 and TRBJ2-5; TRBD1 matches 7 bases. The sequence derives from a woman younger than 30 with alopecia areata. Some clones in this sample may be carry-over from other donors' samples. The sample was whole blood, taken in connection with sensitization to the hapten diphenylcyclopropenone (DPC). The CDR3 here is CASSSTGPAETQYF. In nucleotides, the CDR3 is TGCGCCAGCAGCTCGACAGGGCCGGCGGAGACCCAGTACTTC.